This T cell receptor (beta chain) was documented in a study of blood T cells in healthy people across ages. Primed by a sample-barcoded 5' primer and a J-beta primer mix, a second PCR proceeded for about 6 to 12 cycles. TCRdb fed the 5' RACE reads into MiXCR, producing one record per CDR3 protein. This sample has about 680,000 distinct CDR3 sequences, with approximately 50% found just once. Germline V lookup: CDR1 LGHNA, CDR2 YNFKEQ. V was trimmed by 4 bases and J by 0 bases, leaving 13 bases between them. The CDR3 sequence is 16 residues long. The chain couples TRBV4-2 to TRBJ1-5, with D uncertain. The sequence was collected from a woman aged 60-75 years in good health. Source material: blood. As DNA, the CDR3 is TGTGCCAGCAGCCGCCGGACCTTCAATAGCAATCAGCCCCAGCATTTT. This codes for CASSRRTFNSNQPQHF.